This record looks at one T cell receptor beta chain sequence and its context. Its specificity is unknown. The data are from a study of T cell responses to AZD1222 COVID-19 vaccine. Study results and limitations: Spike-specific TCR depth and breadth grew after two AZD1222 doses. Repertoires were obtained only post-peak T cell response.

Here immunoSEQ multiplex PCR was the method, and the copy in TCRdb shows in-frame clones only, minus some. This table has nearly 95,000 clones, around 87% appearing once. The germline gives CDR1 SQVTM, CDR2 ANQGSEA. Trimming cost V 7 bases and J 8 bases, with 11 bases left between them. This CDR3 comprises 10 residues. V usage is TRBV29-1 and J usage is TRBJ1-1; TRBD1 is a possible D gene (5 bases). Material: peripheral blood, obtained 28 days after the second AZD1222 dose. The source is an adult who received the AZD1222 COVID-19 vaccine. Written as DNA, the CDR3 is TGCAGCGGATACCAGGGAGAAGCTTTCTTT. It encodes CSGYQGEAFF.